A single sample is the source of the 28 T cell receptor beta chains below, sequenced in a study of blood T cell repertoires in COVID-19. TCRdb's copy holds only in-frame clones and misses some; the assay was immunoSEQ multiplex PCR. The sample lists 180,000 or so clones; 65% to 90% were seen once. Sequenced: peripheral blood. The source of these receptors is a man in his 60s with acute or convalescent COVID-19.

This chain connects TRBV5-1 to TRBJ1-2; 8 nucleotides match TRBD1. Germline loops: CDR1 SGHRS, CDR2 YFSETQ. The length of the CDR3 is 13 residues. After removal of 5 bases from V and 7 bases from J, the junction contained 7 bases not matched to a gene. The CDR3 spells CASSVGTGGGYTF. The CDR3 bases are TGCGCCAGCAGTGTTGGGACAGGTGGTGGCTACACCTTC. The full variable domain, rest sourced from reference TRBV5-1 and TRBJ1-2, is KAGVTQTPRYLIKTRGQQVTLSCSPISGHRSVSWYQQTPGQGLQFLFEYFSETQRNKGNFPGRFSGRQFSNSRSEMNVSTLELGDSALYLCASSVGTGGGYTFGSGTRLTVV.

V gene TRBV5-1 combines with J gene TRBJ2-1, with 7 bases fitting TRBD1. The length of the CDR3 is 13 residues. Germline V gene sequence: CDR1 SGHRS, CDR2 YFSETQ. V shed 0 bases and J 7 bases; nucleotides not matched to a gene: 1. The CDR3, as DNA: TGCGCCAGCAGCTTGGCACAGGGGAATGAGCAGTTCTTC. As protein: CASSLAQGNEQFF.

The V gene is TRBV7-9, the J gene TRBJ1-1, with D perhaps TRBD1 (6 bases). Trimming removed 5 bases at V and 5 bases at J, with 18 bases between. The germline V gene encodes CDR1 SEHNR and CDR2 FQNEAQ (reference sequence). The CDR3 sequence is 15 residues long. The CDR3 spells CASSPQGRGGTEAFF. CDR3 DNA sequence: TGTGCCAGCAGCCCACAGGGCAGGGGCGGGACTGAAGCTTTCTTT.

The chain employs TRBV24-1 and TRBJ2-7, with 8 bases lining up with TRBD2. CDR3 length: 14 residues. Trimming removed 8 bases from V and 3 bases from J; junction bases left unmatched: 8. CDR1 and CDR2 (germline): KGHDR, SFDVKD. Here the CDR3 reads CATTGGDGDYEQYF. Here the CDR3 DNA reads TGTGCCACCACGGGGGGGGACGGTGACTACGAGCAGTACTTC.

CDR3 protein: CASSTGLKNQPQHF. CDR3 sequence (DNA): TGTGCCAGCAGTACAGGGTTAAAGAATCAGCCCCAGCATTTT. The V and J genes are TRBV6-5 and TRBJ1-5, with D perhaps matching TRBD1 (6 bases). CDR3 length equals 14 residues. Between the trimmed V and J ends, which lost 5 bases and 4 bases, there was a span of 12 bases. Germline-derived CDR1 and CDR2 are MNHEY and SVGAGI.

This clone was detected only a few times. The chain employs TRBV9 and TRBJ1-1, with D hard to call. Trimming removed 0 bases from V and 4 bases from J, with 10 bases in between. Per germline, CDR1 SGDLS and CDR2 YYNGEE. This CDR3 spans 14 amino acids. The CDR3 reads CASSVAGAPTEAFF. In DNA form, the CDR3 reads TGTGCCAGCAGCGTAGCAGGTGCCCCCACTGAAGCTTTCTTT.

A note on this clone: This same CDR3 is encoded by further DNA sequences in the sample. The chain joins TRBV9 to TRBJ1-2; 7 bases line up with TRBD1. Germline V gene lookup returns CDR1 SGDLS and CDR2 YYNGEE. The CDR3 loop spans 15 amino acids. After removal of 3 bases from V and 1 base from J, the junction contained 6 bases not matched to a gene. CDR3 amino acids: CASSAWDRSNYGYTF. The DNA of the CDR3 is TGTGCCAGCAGCGCCTGGGACAGAAGTAACTATGGCTACACCTTC.

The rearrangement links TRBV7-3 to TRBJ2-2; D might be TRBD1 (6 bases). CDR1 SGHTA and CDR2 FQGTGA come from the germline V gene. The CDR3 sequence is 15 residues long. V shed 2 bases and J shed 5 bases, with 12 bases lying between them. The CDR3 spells CASSLGTRVTGELFF. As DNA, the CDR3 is TGTGCCAGCAGCTTAGGGACAAGGGTTACCGGGGAGCTGTTTTTT.

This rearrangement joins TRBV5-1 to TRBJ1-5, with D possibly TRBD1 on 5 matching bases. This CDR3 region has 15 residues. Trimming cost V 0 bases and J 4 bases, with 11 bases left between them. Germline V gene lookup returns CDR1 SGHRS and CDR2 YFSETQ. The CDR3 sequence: CASSLEGADNQPQHF. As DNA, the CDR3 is TGCGCCAGCAGCTTGGAAGGGGCGGATAATCAGCCCCAGCATTTT.

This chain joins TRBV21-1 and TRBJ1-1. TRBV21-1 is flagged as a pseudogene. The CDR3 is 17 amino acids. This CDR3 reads CASSKALYSGMNTEAFF. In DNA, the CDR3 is TGTGCCAGCAGCAAAGCGCTATATTCGGGTATGAACACTGAAGCTTTCTTT.

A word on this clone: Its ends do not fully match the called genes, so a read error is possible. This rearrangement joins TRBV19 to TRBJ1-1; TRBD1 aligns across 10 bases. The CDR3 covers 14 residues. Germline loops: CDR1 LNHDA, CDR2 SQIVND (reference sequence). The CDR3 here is CASSSGTGATKAFF. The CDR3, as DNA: TGTGCCAGTAGTTCCGGGACAGGGGCCACTAAAGCTTTCTTT. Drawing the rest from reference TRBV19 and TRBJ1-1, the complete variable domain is DGGITQSPKYLFRKEGQNVTLSCEQNLNHDAMYWYRQDPGQGLRLIYYSQIVNDFQKGDIAEGYSVSREKKESFPLTVTSAQKNPTAFYLCASSSGTGATKAFFGQGTRLTVV.

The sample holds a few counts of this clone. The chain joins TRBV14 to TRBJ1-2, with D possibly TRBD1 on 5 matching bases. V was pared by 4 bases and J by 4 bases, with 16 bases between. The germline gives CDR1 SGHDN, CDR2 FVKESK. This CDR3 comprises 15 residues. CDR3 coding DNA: TGTGCCAGCAGCCCAGGGAAGGGGCAAGGCTATGGCTACACCTTC. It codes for CASSPGKGQGYGYTF.

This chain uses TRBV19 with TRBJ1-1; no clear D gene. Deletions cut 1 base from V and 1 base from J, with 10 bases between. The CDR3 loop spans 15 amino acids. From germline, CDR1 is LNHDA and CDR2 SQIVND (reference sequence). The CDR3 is CASSIGEGGNTEAFF. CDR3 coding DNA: TGTGCCAGTAGTATAGGGGAGGGCGGGAACACTGAAGCTTTCTTT.

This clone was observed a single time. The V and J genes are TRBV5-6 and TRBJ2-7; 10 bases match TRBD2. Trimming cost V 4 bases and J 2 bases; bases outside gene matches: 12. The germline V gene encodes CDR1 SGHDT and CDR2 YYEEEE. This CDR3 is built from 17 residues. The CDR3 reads CASSPGPGLANTYEQYF. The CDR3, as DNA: TGTGCCAGCAGCCCAGGACCGGGACTAGCGAACACCTACGAGCAGTACTTC.

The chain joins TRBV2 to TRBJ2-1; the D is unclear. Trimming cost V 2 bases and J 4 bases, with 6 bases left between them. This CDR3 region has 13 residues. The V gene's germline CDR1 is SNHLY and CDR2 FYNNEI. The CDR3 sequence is CASSENTYNEQFF. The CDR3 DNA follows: TGTGCCAGCAGTGAAAATACTTACAATGAGCAGTTCTTC.

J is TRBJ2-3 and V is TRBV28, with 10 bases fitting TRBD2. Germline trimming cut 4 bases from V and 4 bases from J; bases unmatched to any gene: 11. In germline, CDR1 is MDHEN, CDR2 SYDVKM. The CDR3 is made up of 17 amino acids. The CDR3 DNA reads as TGTGCCAGCAGTTCGACCTCAGCGGGAGGGCCTTCAGATACGCAGTATTTT. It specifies CASSSTSAGGPSDTQYF.

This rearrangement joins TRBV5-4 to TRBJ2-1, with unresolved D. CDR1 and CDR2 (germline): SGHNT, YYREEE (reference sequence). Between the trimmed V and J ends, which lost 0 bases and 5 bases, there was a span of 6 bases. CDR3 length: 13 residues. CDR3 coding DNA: TGTGCCAGCAGCTTGGACAGCCACAATGAGCAGTTCTTC. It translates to CASSLDSHNEQFF. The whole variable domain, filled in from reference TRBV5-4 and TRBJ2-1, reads ETGVTQSPTHLIKTRGQQVTLRCSSQSGHNTVSWYQQALGQGPQFIFQYYREEENGRGNFPPRFSGLQFPNYSSELNVNALELDDSALYLCASSLDSHNEQFFGPGTRLTVL.

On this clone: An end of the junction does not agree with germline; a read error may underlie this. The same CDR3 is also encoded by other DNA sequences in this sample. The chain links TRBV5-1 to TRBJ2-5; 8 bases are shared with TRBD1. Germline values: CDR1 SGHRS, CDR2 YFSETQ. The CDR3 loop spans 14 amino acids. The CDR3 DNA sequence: TGCGCTAGCAGCGGCGGGACAGGAGGAGAGACCCAGTACTTC. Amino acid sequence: CASSGGTGGETQYF.

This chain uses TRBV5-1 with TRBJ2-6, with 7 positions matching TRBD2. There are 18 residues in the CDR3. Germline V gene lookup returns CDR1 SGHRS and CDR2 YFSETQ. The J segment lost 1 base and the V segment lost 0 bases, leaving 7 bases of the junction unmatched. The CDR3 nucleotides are TGCGCCAGCAGCTTGGAACCTAGCGGCCCTTCTGGGGCCAACGTCCTGACTTTC. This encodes CASSLEPSGPSGANVLTF. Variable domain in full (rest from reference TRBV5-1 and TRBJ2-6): KAGVTQTPRYLIKTRGQQVTLSCSPISGHRSVSWYQQTPGQGLQFLFEYFSETQRNKGNFPGRFSGRQFSNSRSEMNVSTLELGDSALYLCASSLEPSGPSGANVLTFGAGSRLTVL.

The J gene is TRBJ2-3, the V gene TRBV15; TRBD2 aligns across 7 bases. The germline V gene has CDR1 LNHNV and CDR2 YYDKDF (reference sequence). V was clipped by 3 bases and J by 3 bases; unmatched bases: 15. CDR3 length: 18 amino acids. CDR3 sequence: CATSRSLGEGRLTDTQYF. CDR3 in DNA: TGTGCCACCAGCAGGAGTTTGGGGGAGGGCCGTCTAACAGATACGCAGTATTTT.

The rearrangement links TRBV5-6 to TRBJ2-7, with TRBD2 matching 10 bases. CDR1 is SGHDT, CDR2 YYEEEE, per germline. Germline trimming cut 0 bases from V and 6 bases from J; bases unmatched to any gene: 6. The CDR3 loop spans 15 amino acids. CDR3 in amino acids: CASSLGGTSVGEQYF. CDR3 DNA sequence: TGTGCCAGCAGCTTGGGCGGGACTAGCGTGGGCGAGCAGTACTTC.

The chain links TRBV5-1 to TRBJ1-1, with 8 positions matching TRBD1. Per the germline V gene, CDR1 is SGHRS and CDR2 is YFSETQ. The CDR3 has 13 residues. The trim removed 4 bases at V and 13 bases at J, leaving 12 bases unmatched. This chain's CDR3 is CASSPGQGAGDFF. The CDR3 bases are TGCGCCAGCAGCCCCGGACAGGGCGCGGGGGATTTCTTT. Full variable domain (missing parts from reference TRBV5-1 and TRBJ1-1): KAGVTQTPRYLIKTRGQQVTLSCSPISGHRSVSWYQQTPGQGLQFLFEYFSETQRNKGNFPGRFSGRQFSNSRSEMNVSTLELGDSALYLCASSPGQGAGDFFGQGTRLTVV.

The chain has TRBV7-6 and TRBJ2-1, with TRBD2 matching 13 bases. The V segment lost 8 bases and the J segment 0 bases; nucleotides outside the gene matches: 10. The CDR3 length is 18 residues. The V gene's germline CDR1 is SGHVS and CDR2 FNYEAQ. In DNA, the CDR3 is TGTGCCAGCTCCTGGAGACTAGCGGGAGGTAGCTCCTACAATGAGCAGTTCTTC. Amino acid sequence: CASSWRLAGGSSYNEQFF.

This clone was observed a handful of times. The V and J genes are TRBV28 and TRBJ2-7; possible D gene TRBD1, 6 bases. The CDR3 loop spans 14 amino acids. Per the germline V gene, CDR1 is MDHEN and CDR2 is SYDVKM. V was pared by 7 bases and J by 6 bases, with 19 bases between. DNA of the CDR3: TGTGCCAGCACCAAGAGTTGGGGGCGAGGCGAGCAGTACTTC. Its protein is CASTKSWGRGEQYF. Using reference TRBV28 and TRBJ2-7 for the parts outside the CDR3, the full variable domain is DVKVTQSSRYLVKRTGEKVFLECVQDMDHENMFWYRQDPGLGLRLIYFSYDVKMKEKGDIPEGYSVSREKKERFSLILESASTNQTSMYLCASTKSWGRGEQYFGPGTRLTVT.

The CDR3 here is CASSYRDRADSPLHF. For the CDR3, the DNA is TGTGCCAGCAGTTACAGGGACAGGGCGGATTCACCCCTCCACTTT. This chain connects TRBV6-5 to TRBJ1-6; 9 positions agree with TRBD1. Trimming removed 2 bases from V and 8 bases from J; junction bases left unmatched: 4. CDR1 is MNHEY, CDR2 SVGAGI, per germline. The CDR3 has 15 residues.

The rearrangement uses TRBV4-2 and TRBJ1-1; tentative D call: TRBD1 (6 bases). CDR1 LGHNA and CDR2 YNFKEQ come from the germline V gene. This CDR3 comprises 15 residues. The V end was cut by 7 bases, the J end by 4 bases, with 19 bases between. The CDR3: CASTTLGGTVTEAFF. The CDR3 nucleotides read TGTGCCAGCACCACACTAGGGGGTACCGTCACTGAAGCTTTCTTT.

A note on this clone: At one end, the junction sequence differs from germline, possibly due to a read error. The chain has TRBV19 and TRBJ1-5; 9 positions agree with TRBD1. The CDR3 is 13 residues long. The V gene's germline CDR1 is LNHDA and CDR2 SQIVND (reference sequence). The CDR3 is CASRTRDRVFLDF. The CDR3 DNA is TGTGCCAGTAGGACCCGGGACAGGGTGTTTTTGGATTTT.

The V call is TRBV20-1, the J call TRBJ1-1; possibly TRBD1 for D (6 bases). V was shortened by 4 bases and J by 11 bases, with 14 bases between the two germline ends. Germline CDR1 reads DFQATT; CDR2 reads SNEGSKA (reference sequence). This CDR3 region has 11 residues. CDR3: CSAILRQGAFF. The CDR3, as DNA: TGCAGTGCTATTCTGCGGCAGGGGGCTTTCTTT.